Listed here are 30 T cell receptor beta chains from one sample, sequenced in a study of T-cell reconstitution after alpha-beta-depleted transplantation in children (dated by TCRdb to the mid-2010s). The treatment or condition label of this sample denotes: allogeneic hematopoietic cell transplantation with graft depleted of TCRalphabeta T cells and CD19 B cells. The library was prepared using PCR. This sample was sequenced with an Illumina HiSeq 2500. To normalize quantification of the TCRbeta repertoire, the TCR libraries were built with molecular barcoding that relied on unique molecular identifiers. TCRdb reanalyzed the raw reads on its own, using fastp at Q25 for trimming and MiXCR for clone calling, and kept in-frame beta chains. Rows matching on CDR3 protein sequence are summarized as one entry with the most common DNA and genes. Across this sample there are 280,000 or so distinct CDR3 sequences, with roughly 12% seen only once. 23% of the sample belongs to the ten largest clones.

Sample: peripheral blood, taken 180 days after TCRalphabeta/CD19-depleted stem cell transplant. These receptors were obtained from a male patient between 2 and 10 years old who had a stem cell transplant for chronic granulomatous disease, so the T cells may come from the graft donor.

Many counts were recorded for this clonotype. The chain carries TRBV12-3 or TRBV12-4 and TRBJ2-7, with D hard to call. The CDR3 consists of 14 residues. Trimming stripped 8 bases from V and 1 base from J, with 15 bases between. The CDR3, as DNA: TGTGCCAGCGGACCTCAAGACGGGTCCTACGAGCAGTACTTC. Amino acids: CASGPQDGSYEQYF.

This clonotype was observed many times. The chain uses TRBV29-1 and TRBJ2-1; 7 nucleotides match TRBD2. V shed 6 bases and J 7 bases; nucleotides not matched to a gene: 12. CDR1 SQVTM and CDR2 ANQGSEA come from the germline V gene. The CDR3 spans 14 residues. The DNA for the CDR3 is TGCAGCGTGCAACCTTGGGGGGGGTGGAATGAGCAGTTCTTC. It encodes CSVQPWGGWNEQFF.

This clonotype was seen many times. The chain uses TRBV20-1 and TRBJ2-3; 8 bases are shared with TRBD1. CDR1 DFQATT and CDR2 SNEGSKA come from the germline V gene (reference sequence). CDR3 length: 13 residues. V lost 8 bases and J lost 3; bases outside the gene matches: 7. The CDR3 DNA reads TGCAGTATTTCAGGGGGCGCGACAGATACGCAGTATTTT. Its translation is CSISGGATDTQYF.

On this clonotype: A much larger clone lies a single base off, so this may be a read error. This chain links TRBV21-1 with TRBJ2-7; TRBD1 is taken as the D call from the table, unchecked against the DNA. TRBV21-1 is shown as a pseudogene. CDR3 size: 18 residues. As DNA, the CDR3 is TGTGCCAGCAGCAACGTCCTAAACACGGACAGGAGGAGACTCGAGCAGTACTTC. This sequence encodes CASSNVLNTDRRRLEQYF.

Concerning this clonotype itself: This may be a read error: a much more frequent sequence differs by one nucleotide. No conserved phenylalanine or tryptophan ends this CDR3, so it is likely a read error. The chain links TRBV9 to TRBJ2-1; TRBD1 matches 9 bases. The CDR3 length is 17 residues. The ends lost 4 bases at V and 6 bases at J; junction bases unmatched: 14. The germline CDR1 and CDR2 sequences are SGDLS and YYNGEE. In nucleotides, the CDR3 is TGTGCCAGCAGCAATCGACAGGGGGAATTTGCATCCAATGAGCAGTTCTTG. Translated, it gives CASSNRQGEFASNEQFL.

This clonotype appeared many times. The chain couples TRBV7-2 to TRBJ2-2; D is unresolved. Germline V gene lookup returns CDR1 SGHTA and CDR2 FQGNSA. The length of the CDR3 is 14 residues. Trimming took 0 bases from V and 4 from J, leaving 6 bases between them. For the CDR3, the DNA is TGTGCCAGCAGCTTAGCGTTCAGCACCGGGGAGCTGTTTTTT. This translates into CASSLAFSTGELFF. The variable domain in full, with the rest retrieved from reference TRBV7-2 and TRBJ2-2, is GAGVSQSPSNKVTEKGKDVELRCDPISGHTALYWYRQSLGQGLEFLIYFQGNSAPDKSGLPSDRFSAERTGGSVSTLTIQRTQQEDSAVYLCASSLAFSTGELFFGEGSRLTVL.

This clonotype was detected many times. The chain is built from TRBV7-8 and TRBJ1-5, with D perhaps matching TRBD1 (6 bases). Germline V gene lookup returns CDR1 SGHVS and CDR2 FQNEAQ. V was clipped by 4 bases and J by 3 bases, with 16 bases between them. The CDR3 is 16 residues long. CDR3 protein: CASSYIAGALNQPQHF. Here the CDR3 DNA reads TGTGCCAGCAGCTATATCGCAGGGGCCCTCAATCAGCCCCAGCATTTT.

This clonotype was seen many times. The V call is TRBV10-3, the J call TRBJ2-3; D is tentatively TRBD1 or TRBD2 (6 bases each). The CDR3 extends over 15 amino acids. CDR1 and CDR2 from the germline V gene are ENHRY and SYGVKD. Trimming pared 7 bases from V and 1 base from J, leaving 15 bases between. The CDR3 spells CAIKGGSGRTDTQYF. The CDR3 nucleotides read TGTGCCATCAAAGGGGGTAGCGGCCGCACAGATACGCAGTATTTT.

This clonotype was counted at least ten times. V usage is TRBV5-1 and J usage is TRBJ2-3; a weak D match, TRBD2 (6 bases). Trimming took off 6 bases at V and 4 bases at J, with 12 bases between the two ends. The CDR3 runs 13 residues. Germline lookup yields CDR1 SGHRS and CDR2 YFSETQ. This CDR3 is CASKRSGSDTQYF. The CDR3 DNA reads as TGCGCCAGCAAGAGGAGCGGGTCAGATACGCAGTATTTT.

This clonotype came up a few times. The chain employs TRBV28 and TRBJ2-7; 11 nucleotides match TRBD1. V lost 7 bases, J lost 6 bases, and 11 bases stayed unmatched. This CDR3 has 15 residues. Looked up from germline, CDR1 is MDHEN and CDR2 is SYDVKM. The CDR3 region has the DNA TGTGCCAGCAATCGCGGGGGGACAGGGGGTCGCGAGCAGTACTTC. Encoded protein: CASNRGGTGGREQYF.

This clonotype was seen many times. The J gene is TRBJ2-5, the V gene TRBV2; D unclear. Germline values: CDR1 SNHLY, CDR2 FYNNEI. V was cut by 6 bases and J by 5 bases, with 4 bases left in between. CDR3 size: 10 residues. In DNA, the CDR3 is TGTGCCAGCAGCAGGGAGACCCAGTACTTC. Its protein is CASSRETQYF. Combining the CDR3 with reference TRBV2 and TRBJ2-5 gives the whole variable domain EPEVTQTPSHQVTQMGQEVILRCVPISNHLYFYWYRQILGQKVEFLVSFYNNEISEKSEIFDDQFSVERPDGSNFTLKIRSTKLEDSAMYFCASSRETQYFGPGTRLLVL.

This clonotype was found many times. J is TRBJ2-1 and V is TRBV24-1, with D possibly TRBD2 on 6 matching bases. This CDR3 spans 14 amino acids. V was trimmed by 7 bases and J by 5 bases, leaving 14 bases between them. Germline V lookup: CDR1 KGHDR, CDR2 SFDVKD. For the CDR3, the DNA is TGTGCCACCAGGCCTGGCGGGAATGACAATGAGCAGTTCTTC. Protein sequence: CATRPGGNDNEQFF.

This clonotype appeared many times. This sequence joins TRBV12-3 or TRBV12-4 and TRBJ2-4; tentatively, D is TRBD1 or TRBD2 (6 bases each). The CDR3 is 17 residues long. V was shortened by 2 bases and J by 3 bases, with 17 bases between the two germline ends. Here the CDR3 DNA reads TGTGCCAGCAGTTTACCGGGGGCGCTGGGATTCAAAAACATTCAGTACTTC. Translation: CASSLPGALGFKNIQYF.

This clonotype was seen just once. This clone may be a read error of a much larger clone one base away. The chain employs TRBV7-2 and TRBJ2-3; 7 bases are a match to TRBD2. The CDR3 runs 15 residues. Per the germline V gene, CDR1 is SGHTA and CDR2 is FQGNSA. CDR3 amino acids: CASSLQSGGPDTRYF. For the CDR3, the DNA is TGTGCCAGCAGCTTACAGTCGGGGGGACCAGATACGCGGTATTTT.

This clonotype has a count of ten or more. The chain has TRBV4-3 and TRBJ2-1; 8 bases map to TRBD2. This CDR3 is built from 14 residues. The junction had 0 bases not matched to a gene; V was cut back by 0 bases and J by 5 bases. The germline CDR1 and CDR2 sequences are LGHNA and YSLEER. CDR3 sequence (DNA): TGCGCCAGCAGCCAAGAAGCGGGAGACAATGAGCAGTTCTTC. Translation: CASSQEAGDNEQFF.

This clonotype came up many times. The chain combines TRBV11-2 with TRBJ2-4, with 7 bases aligning to TRBD2. This CDR3 has 15 amino acids. From germline, CDR1 is SGHAT and CDR2 FQNNGV. The junction had 4 bases not matched to a gene; V was cut back by 0 bases and J by 5 bases. Here the CDR3 reads CASSLERGSENIQYF. CDR3 DNA sequence: TGTGCCAGCAGCTTAGAGCGGGGGAGCGAAAACATTCAGTACTTC.

There are many counts of this clonotype. This chain uses TRBV29-1 with TRBJ2-7; D is unclear. The germline CDR1 and CDR2 sequences are SQVTM and ANQGSEA. V was clipped by 7 bases and J by 4 bases, with 20 bases between them. The length of the CDR3 is 14 residues. The CDR3 loop reads CSGRNGAYPYEQYF. In DNA, the CDR3 is TGCAGCGGCCGGAACGGCGCTTACCCTTACGAGCAGTACTTC.

This clonotype was seen repeatedly, ten times or more. The chain links TRBV28 to TRBJ1-2; a possible D gene is TRBD1 (5 bases). This CDR3 has 14 amino acids. The germline V gene encodes CDR1 MDHEN and CDR2 SYDVKM. V shed 2 bases and J shed 4 bases, with 11 bases lying between them. DNA of the CDR3: TGTGCCAGCAGTTTAACCGGGACTGTCTATGGCTACACCTTC. This codes for CASSLTGTVYGYTF.

This clonotype was recorded at least ten times. This chain links TRBV5-8 with TRBJ2-1; possible D gene TRBD2, 7 bases. Trimming cost V 1 base and J 2 bases, with 13 bases left between them. This CDR3 contains 16 residues. Germline lookup yields CDR1 SGHTS and CDR2 YDEGEE. Here the CDR3 DNA reads TGTGCCAGCAGCTTGATCATCGGGGGGCCCTACAATGAGCAGTTCTTC. It is translated as CASSLIIGGPYNEQFF.

This clonotype was observed many times. V gene TRBV29-1 combines with J gene TRBJ1-4; TRBD1 matches 12 bases. Germline assignment: CDR1 SQVTM and CDR2 ANQGSEA. This CDR3 is 17 amino acids long. Unmatched junction bases numbered 15, after V lost 7 bases and J lost 6 bases. This CDR3 is CSATARDRGPRDEKLFF. The CDR3 DNA follows: TGCAGCGCTACTGCCCGGGACAGGGGGCCCCGGGATGAAAAACTGTTTTTT.

V and J are TRBV12-3 or TRBV12-4 and TRBJ1-5, with unresolved D. The germline V and J ends were trimmed by 3 bases and 3 bases, with 12 bases remaining between them. The CDR3 loop spans 15 amino acids. The CDR3 sequence: CASSFWGVDNQPQHF. As DNA, the CDR3 is TGTGCCAGCAGTTTCTGGGGAGTCGACAATCAGCCCCAGCATTTT.

With regard to this clonotype: This clone may be a read error of a much larger clone one base away. CDR3 DNA: TGTGCCAGCAGTTTATGGGCGAGCACAGATACGCAGTGTTTT. Its translation: CASSLWASTDTQCF. The chain has TRBV12-3 or TRBV12-4 and TRBJ2-3, with D unclear. The CDR3 sequence is 14 residues long.

This clonotype was detected ten times or more. This rearrangement joins TRBV5-1 to TRBJ2-1, with TRBD1 identical over 9 bases. CDR3 length: 16 amino acids. Germline values: CDR1 SGHRS, CDR2 YFSETQ. Trimming removed 2 bases from V and 6 bases from J; junction bases left unmatched: 9. CDR3 sequence: CASSLFSGTGTNEQFF. CDR3 DNA: TGCGCCAGCAGCTTATTTTCCGGGACAGGGACCAATGAGCAGTTCTTC. The variable domain in full, with the rest retrieved from reference TRBV5-1 and TRBJ2-1, is KAGVTQTPRYLIKTRGQQVTLSCSPISGHRSVSWYQQTPGQGLQFLFEYFSETQRNKGNFPGRFSGRQFSNSRSEMNVSTLELGDSALYLCASSLFSGTGTNEQFFGPGTRLTVL.

This clonotype was observed at least ten times. The chain is built from TRBV12-3 or TRBV12-4 and TRBJ2-2; 7 nucleotides line up with TRBD1. Losses at the gene ends were 2 bases for V and 6 bases for J; bases not matched to a gene: 9. The CDR3 loop spans 16 amino acids. The CDR3 region is CASSLRGLVVSGELFF. In DNA form, the CDR3 reads TGTGCCAGCAGTTTAAGGGGGCTAGTTGTCTCCGGGGAGCTGTTTTTT.

This clonotype showed up many times. The chain recombines TRBV9 with TRBJ2-3, with TRBD2 matching 9 bases. Germline loops: CDR1 SGDLS, CDR2 YYNGEE. Losses at the gene ends were 3 bases for V and 0 bases for J; bases not matched to a gene: 2. There are 15 residues in the CDR3. The CDR3 bases are TGTGCCAGCAGCGACCTAGCGGGGAGCACAGATACGCAGTATTTT. Translated, it gives CASSDLAGSTDTQYF.

This clonotype was seen ten or more times. The rearrangement joins TRBV12-3 or TRBV12-4 to TRBJ2-1; D unresolved. The V end lost 2 bases, the J end lost 8 bases, and 13 bases lay between the germline ends. The CDR3 contains 14 residues. The CDR3 is CASSLYPIGDEQFF. DNA for the CDR3: TGTGCCAGCAGTTTATACCCCATTGGGGATGAGCAGTTCTTC.

V usage is TRBV7-9 and J usage is TRBJ2-7, with D possibly matching TRBD1 (6 bases). V was shortened by 6 bases and J by 1 base, with 13 bases between the two germline ends. This CDR3 is 14 amino acids long. The V gene's germline CDR1 is SEHNR and CDR2 FQNEAQ (reference sequence). The CDR3 sequence is CASRSQGHSYEQYF. The CDR3 nucleotides read TGTGCCAGCAGATCACAGGGACATTCCTACGAGCAGTACTTC.

The chain recombines TRBV3-1 with TRBJ1-1; D gene unclear. V was trimmed by 4 bases and J by 4 bases, leaving 16 bases between them. The CDR3 is made up of 15 amino acids. Germline CDR1 is LGHDT and CDR2 is YNNKEL (reference sequence). CDR3 DNA sequence: TGTGCCAGCAGCCCCACGGAGTTATTGATCACTGAAGCTTTCTTT. The encoded protein is CASSPTELLITEAFF.

Only a few counts were recorded for this clonotype. The chain recombines TRBV20-1 with TRBJ2-1; TRBD2 matches 11 bases. The germline CDR1 and CDR2 sequences are DFQATT and SNEGSKA (reference sequence). The CDR3 runs 13 residues. The V and J ends lost 5 bases and 6 bases, in that order; junction bases with no gene match: 3. The CDR3, as DNA: TGCAGTGCTTCTAGCGGGGGGCTCAATGAGCAGTTCTTC. Translated, it gives CSASSGGLNEQFF.

The chain combines TRBV12-3 or TRBV12-4 with TRBJ2-7; D tentatively reads TRBD1 or TRBD2 (6 bases each). The CDR3 is made up of 15 amino acids. V lost 3 bases, J lost 4 bases, and 16 bases lay in between. Written as DNA, the CDR3 is TGTGCCAGCAGTTTCGGGGGCCCTCCAAAATACGAGCAGTACTTC. This sequence encodes CASSFGGPPKYEQYF.